These 2 T cell receptor beta chains were all obtained from the same sample, sequenced in a study of blood T cell repertoires in COVID-19. TCRdb's copy holds only in-frame clones and misses some; the assay was immunoSEQ multiplex PCR. The repertoire holds fewer than 350,000 clones, with 65% to 90% as singletons. The sample was peripheral blood. All receptors come from a woman aged 70-85 years with COVID-19, enrolled during active disease.

CDR3 residues: CASSQGQGADGYTF. The CDR3 nucleotides are TGCGCCAGCAGCCAGGGACAGGGGGCGGATGGCTACACCTTC. V gene TRBV4-3 combines with J gene TRBJ1-2; 12 nucleotides line up with TRBD1. V was clipped by 3 bases and J by 6 bases; unmatched bases: 2. Germline assignment: CDR1 LGHNA and CDR2 YSLEER. CDR3 length: 14 residues.

This clone was observed a single time. The V call is TRBV5-1, the J call TRBJ2-7, with D perhaps TRBD1 (5 bases). The CDR3 has 13 residues. Germline-derived CDR1 and CDR2 are SGHRS and YFSETQ. The V end was cut by 4 bases, the J end by 6 bases, with 14 bases between. CDR3 sequence reads: CASSAYNRREQYF. CDR3 DNA: TGCGCCAGCAGCGCGTATAACAGGCGCGAGCAGTACTTC.